The rows below give T cell receptor beta chains drawn from one sample of a study of blood T cell repertoires in COVID-19. This table comes from immunoSEQ multiplex PCR, and its TCRdb copy is limited to in-frame clones, with some not included. The sample lists about 300,000 clones; 70% to 90% were seen once. Sequencing was carried out using peripheral blood. These receptor sequences come from a woman in her 30s who had recovered from COVID-19. Both conserved end residues are part of each CDR3. The D gene is left open where the match is weak. The size of a clone is reported for some rows only, either as once, few or many, or as a class for expanded clones.

TGCGCCAGCAGCTTGGCCCTAGGATACGAGCAGTACTTC | CASSLALGYEQYF | TRBV5-1 | . | . | 13 | TRBJ2-7
TGTGCCAGTAGTGCGCGGGGGGGCTTGAAGAACACTGAAGCTTTCTTT | CASSARGGLKNTEAFF | TRBV19 | . | . | 16 | TRBJ1-1
TGTGCCAGCAGCTTCTTCACAGACTACGAGCAGTACTTC | CASSFFTDYEQYF | TRBV7-2 | . | . | 13 | TRBJ2-7
TGTGCCAGCAGTTTTCTAAGACAAAACCTTTACTATGGCTACACCTTC | CASSFLRQNLYYGYTF | TRBV27 | . | . | 16 | TRBJ1-2
TGTGCCAGCAGTACGGGACAGGGGGTGGGACTGTTTTTT | CASSTGQGVGLFF | TRBV12-3/TRBV12-4 | TRBD1 | . | 13 | TRBJ1-4
TGTGCCAGCACCGCCGCAGGGGCGGGCGGCTACACCTTC | CASTAAGAGGYTF | TRBV7-8 | . | . | 13 | TRBJ1-2
TGCGCCAGCAGCCGAGGCCACTTGACTAGCGGGGGGCACAGGATGGCCGGGGAGCTGTTTTTT | CASSRGHLTSGGHRMAGELFF | TRBV4-1 | TRBD2 | medium-sized | 21 | TRBJ2-2
TGTGCCGGTAGCGGTCAGACACAAGAGACCCAGTACTTC | CAGSGQTQETQYF | TRBV5-4 | . | . | 13 | TRBJ2-5
TGTGCCAGCAGCACCAGACAGGGCGGGTATCAGCCCCAGCATTTT | CASSTRQGGYQPQHF | TRBV9 | TRBD1 | . | 15 | TRBJ1-5
TGTGCCACCAGCATTGACAGGGTAGCTAACACTGAAGCTTTCTTT | CATSIDRVANTEAFF | TRBV15 | TRBD1 | once | 15 | TRBJ1-1
TGTGCCAGCAGCCCCTATAGCGGGGGGATGGAGACCCAGTACTTC | CASSPYSGGMETQYF | TRBV3-1/TRBV3-2 | TRBD2 | . | 15 | TRBJ2-5
TGTGCCAGTAGGGGGACAGGGGTGTACGAGCAGTACTTC | CASRGTGVYEQYF | TRBV19 | TRBD1 | . | 13 | TRBJ2-7
TGTGCCAGCAGCCTCGACAGGGGAGGCTGGGTGAACACTGAAGCTTTCTTT | CASSLDRGGWVNTEAFF | TRBV5-8 | TRBD1 | . | 17 | TRBJ1-1
TGTGCCAGCAGCCCCTCCGGGACAGGGTTCTACGAGCAGTACTTC | CASSPSGTGFYEQYF | TRBV11-2 | TRBD1 | . | 15 | TRBJ2-7
TGCGCCAGCAGCTTGGAATTCGGGACAGGTGGGGAAAAACTGTTTTTT | CASSLEFGTGGEKLFF | TRBV5-1 | TRBD1 | . | 16 | TRBJ1-4
TGTGCCAGCAGCTCCGGACTAGCGGGGGGAACAGATACGCAGTATTTT | CASSSGLAGGTDTQYF | TRBV7-3 | TRBD2 | . | 16 | TRBJ2-3
TGTGCCAGCAGCACAGGGTGGAGCAATCAGCCCCAGCATTTT | CASSTGWSNQPQHF | TRBV27 | . | many | 14 | TRBJ1-5
TGTGCCAGCAGTTACGGGCTTTATAATTCACCCCTCCACTTT | CASSYGLYNSPLHF | TRBV6-5 | . | once | 14 | TRBJ1-6
TGTGCCAGCCTAGGACAACGCTGGATGAACACTGAAGCTTTCTTT | CASLGQRWMNTEAFF | TRBV19 | . | . | 15 | TRBJ1-1
TGTGCCATCAGCCTAGACAGGATCGGGCAGCCCCAGCATTTT | CAISLDRIGQPQHF | TRBV10-3 | . | few | 14 | TRBJ1-5
TGCGCCAGCAGCTTGGACAGGTTGAGCTCCTACAATGAGCAGTTCTTC | CASSLDRLSSYNEQFF | TRBV5-1 | . | . | 16 | TRBJ2-1
TGCAGCGTGGGGGAGGGGCTTAATTGGTACTTC | CSVGEGLNWYF | TRBV29-1 | TRBD2 | . | 11 | TRBJ2-7
TGTGCCATCAGCCCCGGGACAGGGGGCGGTTTCAATAATTCACCCCTCCACTTT | CAISPGTGGGFNNSPLHF | TRBV10-3 | TRBD1 | . | 18 | TRBJ1-6
TGTGCCAGCAGCTTAGGCGGGGGACGTTTAGCAGATACGCAGTATTTT | CASSLGGGRLADTQYF | TRBV7-8 | TRBD2 | . | 16 | TRBJ2-3
TGTGCCAGTAGTAGCGGGGGGCCCTCAACTAATGAAAAACTGTTTTTT | CASSSGGPSTNEKLFF | TRBV19 | . | . | 16 | TRBJ1-4
TGTGCCAGCTCACCAGGGGATCCAACTAGCGGGGGTTTGTACTTC | CASSPGDPTSGGLYF | TRBV18 | TRBD2 | . | 15 | TRBJ2-7
TGTGCCAGCAGATATCGGACTAGCGGGGGTTCGGATACGCAGTATTTT | CASRYRTSGGSDTQYF | TRBV2 | TRBD2 | . | 16 | TRBJ2-3
TGTGCCAGCAGCAATCCGGGACAGGGAGCTCAGGAACTGTTTTTT | CASSNPGQGAQELFF | TRBV21-1 | . | . | 15 | TRBJ1-4
TGCGCCAGCAGCCGGGGACTAGCCAACTCCTACGAGCAGTACTTC | CASSRGLANSYEQYF | TRBV5-1 | TRBD2 | . | 15 | TRBJ2-7
TGTGCCAGCAGCTCAAGCGGGGGGAGAACACATGAGCAGTTCTTC | CASSSSGGRTHEQFF | TRBV28 | TRBD2 | . | 15 | TRBJ2-1
TGTGCCACCAGCAGAGCCGTCCAGCGTGGAAACACCATATATTTT | CATSRAVQRGNTIYF | TRBV15 | . | . | 15 | TRBJ1-3
TGTGCCAGCAGCCCGCCCCCCGGGCGGGGGGCAAACGGGGAGCTGTTTTTT | CASSPPPGRGANGELFF | TRBV13 | TRBD2 | . | 17 | TRBJ2-2
TGTGCCAGCAGCTCTAGATACTACTCCTACAATGAGCAGTTCTTC | CASSSRYYSYNEQFF | TRBV7-9 | . | . | 15 | TRBJ2-1